This T cell receptor (beta chain) was recovered during a study of beta chain features in type 1 diabetes. CDR3 length equals 16 residues. V lost 4 bases to trimming and J lost 1 base; unmatched junction nucleotides: 8. Germline CDR1 and CDR2: KGHSH and LQKENI. Reverse transcription of all isolated RNA meant that expressed TCRB transcripts were sequenced. Repertoires were generated with immunoSEQ multiplex PCR, while TCRdb's copy carries only in-frame clones and drops some. The table has about 240,000 clones, roughly 30% seen once. The chain links TRBV18 to TRBJ2-7, with 9 bases aligning to TRBD2. This TCR was recovered from a man aged 30 to 39 in good health. The sample consisted of central memory CD4+ T cells from blood. This CDR3 reads CASSLPGTSRSYEQYF. The CDR3 region has the DNA TGTGCCAGCTCACTCCCCGGGACTAGCCGTTCCTACGAGCAGTACTTC. Supplemented by reference TRBV18 and TRBJ2-7, the full variable domain reads NAGVMQNPRHLVRRRGQEARLRCSPMKGHSHVYWYRQLPEEGLKFMVYLQKENIIDESGMPKERFSAEFPKEGPSILRIQQVVRGDSAAYFCASSLPGTSRSYEQYFGPGTRLTVT.